The 17 T cell receptor beta chains listed next were all sequenced from one sample in a study of CD8 T cell repertoires and HIV-1 epitope variants. No antigen has been assigned to these receptors. Clones were sequenced by immunoSEQ multiplex PCR, and TCRdb holds only the in-frame ones, with some missing. Here the sample spans thousands of clones, 66% being singletons. Source material: cultured CD8+ T cells derived from PBMCs. These receptors came from a male donor with HIV.

The V gene is TRBV27, the J gene TRBJ2-5; 9 nucleotides match TRBD2. The CDR3 has 14 residues. Germline V CDR1 and CDR2: MNHEY, SMNVEV (reference sequence). J gave up 2 bases and V 3 bases, and 1 base lay outside the gene matches. CDR3 DNA: TGTGCCAGCAGTTTCACTAGCGGGCAAGAGACCCAGTACTTC. Translated, it gives CASSFTSGQETQYF.

This clone has just a few counts. The chain is built from TRBV27 and TRBJ1-1; D is unresolved. The length of the CDR3 is 13 residues. V lost 0 bases and J lost 0, with 2 bases in between. CDR1 and CDR2 (germline): MNHEY, SMNVEV (reference sequence). CDR3 DNA sequence: TGTGCCAGCAGTTTATCAGTGAACACTGAAGCTTTCTTT. Translation: CASSLSVNTEAFF.

The CDR3 nucleotides read TGTGCCAGCAGCGTAACGGCGGGAGGCCACCGCTCCTACAATGAGCAGTTCTTC. Translated, it gives CASSVTAGGHRSYNEQFF. The chain recombines TRBV9 with TRBJ2-1; 8 bases agree with TRBD2. After removal of 1 base from V and 0 bases from J, the junction contained 9 bases not matched to a gene. CDR1 is SGDLS, CDR2 YYNGEE, per germline. The CDR3 runs 18 residues.

The chain is built from TRBV4-3 and TRBJ2-5; D may be TRBD2 (5 bases). V lost 4 bases to trimming and J lost 5 bases, with 14 bases between them. This CDR3 is built from 14 residues. Germline values: CDR1 LGHNA, CDR2 YSLEER. CDR3 nucleotides: TGCGCCAGCAGCCTGGATCCGAGGGCGGAGACCCAGTACTTC. It codes for CASSLDPRAETQYF.

The rearrangement links TRBV4-1 to TRBJ2-2; no clear D gene. CDR3 length: 12 amino acids. CDR1 and CDR2 (germline): MGHRA, YSYEKL. Trimming left V 6 bases short and J 7 bases short, with 9 bases between. The CDR3 coding sequence is TGCGCCAGCAGGCCTCGCGACGGGGAGCTGTTTTTT. Protein sequence: CASRPRDGELFF.

J is TRBJ2-1 and V is TRBV11-2; D perhaps matches TRBD2 (5 bases). Trimming pared 5 bases from V and 8 bases from J, leaving 19 bases between. The CDR3 covers 15 residues. The germline gives CDR1 SGHAT, CDR2 FQNNGV. The CDR3 sequence: CASSHPPGNAYEQFF. CDR3 coding DNA: TGTGCCAGCAGCCACCCTCCCGGGAACGCTTATGAGCAGTTCTTC.

The gene calls are TRBV25-1 and TRBJ2-5; 8 positions match TRBD2. CDR3 size: 16 residues. V trimming: 3 bases; J trimming: 4 bases; junction bases outside the gene matches: 10. Per germline, CDR1 MGHDK and CDR2 SYGVNS. The CDR3 loop is CASSDRYAGGRETQYF. DNA for the CDR3: TGTGCCAGCAGTGACCGCTACGCGGGAGGAAGAGAGACCCAGTACTTC.

There are a few counts of this clone. V and J are TRBV5-4 and TRBJ1-2; D unresolved. Germline-derived CDR1 and CDR2 are SGHNT and YYREEE (reference sequence). CDR3 size: 15 residues. Trimming left V 1 base short and J 5 bases short, with 15 bases between. The CDR3 spells CASSLREVTIYGYTF. The CDR3 nucleotides are TGTGCCAGCAGCTTGCGGGAAGTCACTATTTATGGCTACACCTTC.

This clone has only a few counts. This chain connects TRBV27 to TRBJ2-3; 10 bases are a match to TRBD2. The V and J ends lost 6 bases and 4 bases, in that order; junction bases with no gene match: 4. Germline V gene data show CDR1 as MNHEY and CDR2 as SMNVEV (reference sequence). The CDR3 sequence is 14 residues long. CDR3 nucleotide sequence: TGTGCCAGCAGCCTCAGCGGGGGGGCAGATACGCAGTATTTT. Encoded protein: CASSLSGGADTQYF.

Relative to its sample, this clone is medium-sized. The V call is TRBV7-2, the J call TRBJ2-4, with D perhaps given as TRBD1 or TRBD2 (5 bases each). CDR1 is SGHTA, CDR2 FQGNSA, per germline. The V end was cut by 5 bases, the J end by 0 bases, with 11 bases between. CDR3 size: 15 residues. This CDR3 reads CASSPGALAKNIQYF. The DNA of the CDR3 is TGTGCCAGCAGCCCCGGGGCCCTAGCCAAAAACATTCAGTACTTC.

The chain has TRBV9 and TRBJ2-3, with D hard to call. V lost 6 bases and J lost 0, with 8 bases in between. The CDR3 length is 13 residues. The V gene's germline CDR1 is SGDLS and CDR2 YYNGEE. The CDR3 nucleotides are TGTGCCAGCACCCGAGACAGCACAGATACGCAGTATTTT. Translated: CASTRDSTDTQYF.

This clone was detected only once. Here the CDR3 DNA reads TGCGCCAGCAGCTTGGCGGGTGCGGGAGGTGAGACCCAGTACTTC. As protein: CASSLAGAGGETQYF. This chain uses TRBV5-1 with TRBJ2-5, with 8 bases identical to TRBD2. The CDR3 is 15 residues long. Germline values: CDR1 SGHRS, CDR2 YFSETQ. Losses at the gene ends were 0 bases for V and 5 bases for J; bases not matched to a gene: 6. The whole variable domain, remainder taken from reference TRBV5-1 and TRBJ2-5, is KAGVTQTPRYLIKTRGQQVTLSCSPISGHRSVSWYQQTPGQGLQFLFEYFSETQRNKGNFPGRFSGRQFSNSRSEMNVSTLELGDSALYLCASSLAGAGGETQYFGPGTRLLVL.

V usage is TRBV19 and J usage is TRBJ1-1, with a weak D call TRBD1 (5 bases). Germline CDR1 LNHDA, CDR2 SQIVND (reference sequence). There are 13 residues in the CDR3. V lost 0 bases and J lost 6, with 8 bases in between. The CDR3 loop is CASSIDRTPEAFF. The CDR3, as DNA: TGTGCCAGTAGTATAGACCGGACACCTGAAGCTTTCTTT. The full variable domain, completed using reference TRBV19 and TRBJ1-1, is DGGITQSPKYLFRKEGQNVTLSCEQNLNHDAMYWYRQDPGQGLRLIYYSQIVNDFQKGDIAEGYSVSREKKESFPLTVTSAQKNPTAFYLCASSIDRTPEAFFGQGTRLTVV.

The rearrangement uses TRBV11-2 and TRBJ2-3; the match to TRBD1 covers 8 bases. The V gene end was trimmed by 5 bases and the J gene end by 2 bases; junction bases not matched to a gene: 6. This CDR3 region has 15 residues. Germline CDR1 SGHAT, CDR2 FQNNGV. CDR3 bases: TGTGCCAGCAGCCCAGGACAGGGCAACACAGATACGCAGTATTTT. This gives the protein CASSPGQGNTDTQYF.

Here the CDR3 reads CASRMTGNDGYTF. DNA for the CDR3: TGTGCCAGTAGGATGACAGGGAACGATGGCTACACCTTC. This chain links TRBV19 with TRBJ1-2; 7 positions match TRBD1. The CDR3 covers 13 residues. V lost 6 bases and J lost 6; bases outside the gene matches: 7. Germline CDR1 is LNHDA and CDR2 is SQIVND (reference sequence). The full variable domain, with the rest looked up from reference TRBV19 and TRBJ1-2, is DGGITQSPKYLFRKEGQNVTLSCEQNLNHDAMYWYRQDPGQGLRLIYYSQIVNDFQKGDIAEGYSVSREKKESFPLTVTSAQKNPTAFYLCASRMTGNDGYTFGSGTRLTVV.

This clone has a single count. This chain connects TRBV6-5 to TRBJ1-2, with D unclear. V was cut by 4 bases and J by 5 bases, with 20 bases left in between. Looked up from germline, CDR1 is MNHEY and CDR2 is SVGAGI. This CDR3 has 16 residues. The CDR3 protein is CASSFSYANTEYGYTF. CDR3 coding DNA: TGTGCCAGCAGTTTCTCATACGCCAACACAGAATATGGCTACACCTTC.

The chain uses TRBV28 and TRBJ2-7; 15 bases are a match to TRBD2. The germline CDR1 and CDR2 sequences are MDHEN and SYDVKM. Trimming at V came to 2 bases and at J to 0 bases, leaving 2 bases not matched to a gene. The CDR3 totals 17 residues. DNA for the CDR3: TGTGCCAGCAGTTTAGGGACTAGCGGGGGGAGCTCCTACGAGCAGTACTTC. This translates into CASSLGTSGGSSYEQYF.